The present entry profiles one TCR beta chain with its context. This entry is derived from a study of T cell changes during pregnancy in multiple sclerosis. This CDR3 has 15 amino acids. Germline values: CDR1 LGHNA, CDR2 YNFKEQ. V was cut by 2 bases and J by 1 base, with 12 bases left in between. Libraries were prepared by immunoSEQ multiplex PCR; TCRdb keeps only in-frame clonotypes and omits some of them. The sample consists of around 30,000 clones, over 85% of them appearing once. Sequencing used CD8+ T cells from peripheral blood mononuclear cells, obtained before pregnancy. This clonotype was obtained from a female donor with multiple sclerosis, enrolled in a pregnancy study. V gene TRBV4-2 combines with J gene TRBJ2-7, with D possibly TRBD2 on 6 matching bases. As DNA, the CDR3 is TGTGCCAGCAGCCAATGGGACTCGGGTTCCTACGAGCAGTACTTC. Its translation: CASSQWDSGSYEQYF.